These 32 T cell receptor beta chains were all obtained from the same sample, sequenced in a study of post-analysis software for immune sequencing data. Findings of the study overall: TRBV segments more frequent in patients than in controls numbered roughly 5 and included TRBV5-6, TRBV5-1 and TRBV20-1.

No antigens are known for them. Researchers reported that TCR beta cDNA libraries carried unique molecular identifiers. TCRdb itself ran the PCR reads through MiXCR, one entry per CDR3 protein. The sample records roughly 800,000 distinct CDR3 sequences, 25% to 30% being singletons. Sequenced: blood. The receptors originated from a girl aged 5-17 years with multiple sclerosis.

This clonotype turned up a few times. The V gene is TRBV27, the J gene TRBJ1-2, with a weak D call TRBD1 (5 bases). Trimming removed 4 bases from V and 7 bases from J, with 10 bases in between. Germline V CDR1 and CDR2: MNHEY, SMNVEV (reference sequence). The CDR3 sequence is 12 residues long. Here the CDR3 DNA reads TGTGCCAGCAGTTCCGGGGCAGGTGGCTACACCTTC. It is translated as CASSSGAGGYTF.

V usage is TRBV6-5 and J usage is TRBJ2-7; D may be TRBD1 (5 bases). Trimming pared 3 bases from V and 1 base from J, leaving 13 bases between. CDR1 MNHEY and CDR2 SVGAGI come from the germline V gene. The CDR3 loop spans 15 amino acids. The CDR3 DNA is TGTGCCAGCAGTTATGAAGGACATGGGTCCTACGAGCAGTACTTC. Amino acids: CASSYEGHGSYEQYF.

Turning to this clonotype: At one end, the junction sequence differs from germline, possibly due to a read error. The gene calls are TRBV4-1 and TRBJ2-3; TRBD1 aligns across 7 bases. CDR3 length: 14 amino acids. Looked up from germline, CDR1 is MGHRA and CDR2 is YSYEKL. CDR3 in amino acids: CASSQETGTDTLYF. The DNA of the CDR3 is TGCGCCAGCAGCCAAGAAACAGGGACAGATACGCTGTATTTT.

The sample holds a few counts of this clonotype. The V gene is TRBV2, the J gene TRBJ2-3, with D maybe TRBD2 (6 bases). Between the trimmed V and J ends, which lost 8 bases and 10 bases, there was a span of 16 bases. The length of the CDR3 is 12 residues. Germline CDR1 SNHLY, CDR2 FYNNEI. The CDR3 sequence: CASADTGTPQYF. In DNA form, the CDR3 reads TGTGCCAGCGCCGATACCGGGACTCCGCAGTATTTT.

This clonotype turned up a few times. The rearrangement links TRBV5-1 to TRBJ2-5; 10 bases line up with TRBD2. Germline trimming cut 5 bases from V and 1 base from J; bases unmatched to any gene: 5. Germline V gives CDR1 SGHRS, CDR2 YFSETQ. The CDR3 has 15 residues. The DNA of the CDR3 is TGCGCCAGCAGACCCGGGACTAGCGCCCAAGAGACCCAGTACTTC. Encoded protein: CASRPGTSAQETQYF. Filled out from reference TRBV5-1 and TRBJ2-5, the complete variable domain reads KAGVTQTPRYLIKTRGQQVTLSCSPISGHRSVSWYQQTPGQGLQFLFEYFSETQRNKGNFPGRFSGRQFSNSRSEMNVSTLELGDSALYLCASRPGTSAQETQYFGPGTRLLVL.

This CDR3 is CSARGGSPDTGELFF. CDR3 bases: TGCAGTGCCAGGGGGGGAAGCCCCGACACCGGGGAGCTGTTTTTT. The genes are TRBV20-1 and TRBJ2-2; D assignment may be TRBD1 or TRBD2 (7 bases each). The germline V and J ends were trimmed by 6 bases and 3 bases, with 17 bases remaining between them. This CDR3 comprises 15 residues. Germline V CDR1 and CDR2: DFQATT, SNEGSKA (reference sequence).

The genes are TRBV20-1 and TRBJ2-2; possibly TRBD1 for D (5 bases). There are 14 residues in the CDR3. V lost 6 bases, J lost 6 bases, and 17 bases lay in between. The V gene's germline CDR1 is DFQATT and CDR2 SNEGSKA (reference sequence). CDR3 nucleotide sequence: TGCAGTGCCAGTCACCAGGGTTTTTCCGGGGAGCTGTTTTTT. Its translation is CSASHQGFSGELFF.

This clonotype was detected only a few times. The rearrangement joins TRBV3-1 to TRBJ2-1; a possible D gene is TRBD2 (6 bases). Looked up from germline, CDR1 is LGHDT and CDR2 is YNNKEL (reference sequence). With 4 bases removed from V and 7 bases from J, the gap between germline ends came to 11 bases. The CDR3 has 13 residues. The CDR3 sequence is CASSRQTRNEQFF. As DNA, the CDR3 is TGTGCCAGCAGCCGCCAGACTAGGAATGAGCAGTTCTTC.

This clonotype was picked up a small number of times. This chain uses TRBV19 with TRBJ1-2; TRBD1 aligns across 8 bases. The CDR3 has 13 amino acids. V shed 8 bases, J shed 1 base, and the junction held 3 bases outside the gene matches. Germline lookup yields CDR1 LNHDA and CDR2 SQIVND (reference sequence). CDR3 residues: CASDRGNNYGYTF. DNA of the CDR3: TGTGCCAGTGACAGGGGTAATAACTATGGCTACACCTTC.

J is TRBJ2-5 and V is TRBV7-9; D might be TRBD2 (6 bases). Between the trimmed V and J ends, which lost 5 bases and 7 bases, there was a span of 17 bases. The CDR3 has 14 amino acids. The germline V gene has CDR1 SEHNR and CDR2 FQNEAQ (reference sequence). The chain's CDR3 is CASSGGHPARTQYF. The CDR3 bases are TGTGCCAGCAGCGGAGGGCACCCCGCCCGGACCCAGTACTTC.

This clonotype was seen a handful of times. This chain joins TRBV25-1 and TRBJ2-6; D is undetermined. The CDR3 sequence is 14 residues long. Germline V gene data show CDR1 as MGHDK and CDR2 as SYGVNS. The ends were cut back, 3 bases at V and 0 bases at J, with 3 bases in the middle. The CDR3 protein is CASSDLSGANVLTF. CDR3 sequence (DNA): TGTGCCAGCAGTGACCTCTCTGGGGCCAACGTCCTGACTTTC.

This clonotype came up many times. The V call is TRBV5-5, the J call TRBJ2-1, with TRBD2 identical over 8 bases. V lost 4 bases and J lost 3; bases outside the gene matches: 3. This CDR3 spans 14 amino acids. Germline CDR1 SGHKS, CDR2 YYEKEE (reference sequence). CDR3 protein: CASSTGGGYNEQFF. DNA of the CDR3: TGTGCCAGCAGCACCGGGGGGGGCTACAATGAGCAGTTCTTC.

The V call is TRBV28, the J call TRBJ2-5; TRBD2 agrees at 7 bases. This CDR3 spans 12 amino acids. The V gene end was trimmed by 7 bases and the J gene end by 11 bases; junction bases not matched to a gene: 10. Germline loops: CDR1 MDHEN, CDR2 SYDVKM. CDR3 bases: TGTGCCAGCACTACGGGATCGCGGGAGCAGTACTTC. Its protein is CASTTGSREQYF.

V usage is TRBV28 and J usage is TRBJ2-1; D possibly matches TRBD1 or TRBD2 (5 bases each). The germline CDR1 and CDR2 sequences are MDHEN and SYDVKM. The CDR3 is made up of 17 amino acids. V lost 7 bases and J 6 bases, leaving 25 bases between the germline ends. The CDR3 nucleotides read TGTGCCAGCAACACTCTCCCACGGGGACCAACTCTCAATGAGCAGTTCTTC. This translates into CASNTLPRGPTLNEQFF.

The chain combines TRBV5-1 with TRBJ1-2; the D gene is possibly TRBD1 (5 bases). The germline V gene encodes CDR1 SGHRS and CDR2 YFSETQ. The CDR3 runs to 13 residues. Deletions cut 3 bases from V and 6 bases from J, with 12 bases between. The CDR3 nucleotides are TGCGCCAGCAGCTGGGGACCGAGCAATGGCTACACCTTC. It translates to CASSWGPSNGYTF. The full variable domain, completed using reference TRBV5-1 and TRBJ1-2, is KAGVTQTPRYLIKTRGQQVTLSCSPISGHRSVSWYQQTPGQGLQFLFEYFSETQRNKGNFPGRFSGRQFSNSRSEMNVSTLELGDSALYLCASSWGPSNGYTFGSGTRLTVV.

The chain recombines TRBV2 with TRBJ2-6; D not resolved. Trimming pared 5 bases from V and 0 bases from J, leaving 8 bases between. This CDR3 has 15 amino acids. Germline CDR1 is SNHLY and CDR2 is FYNNEI. As DNA, the CDR3 is TGTGCCAGCAGTTGGGCCGCCTCTGGGGCCAACGTCCTGACTTTC. The encoded protein is CASSWAASGANVLTF.

The sample holds a few counts of this clonotype. V and J are TRBV20-1 and TRBJ2-1; TRBD2 agrees at 14 bases. Germline assignment: CDR1 DFQATT and CDR2 SNEGSKA (reference sequence). The J segment lost 13 bases and the V segment lost 5 bases, leaving 4 bases of the junction unmatched. The CDR3 has 12 residues. The CDR3 sequence is CSAPGLAGAQFF. CDR3 nucleotide sequence: TGCAGTGCTCCGGGACTAGCGGGGGCACAGTTCTTC.

On this clonotype: One end of the junction does not line up with germline, which may come from a read error. The V and J genes are TRBV4-1 and TRBJ2-4; D might be TRBD1 (6 bases). Per the germline V gene, CDR1 is MGHRA and CDR2 is YSYEKL. The CDR3 has 19 amino acids. DNA of the CDR3: TGCGTCAGCAGCCATCCCGGGACAAGGGAAACACTAGCCAAAAACATTCAGTACTTC. This sequence encodes CVSSHPGTRETLAKNIQYF.

A few counts support this clonotype. The chain combines TRBV28 with TRBJ1-2; D may be TRBD1 (5 bases). The CDR3 runs 13 residues. The germline V gene has CDR1 MDHEN and CDR2 SYDVKM. V dropped 3 bases and J dropped 6 bases, with 11 bases sitting between them. Here the CDR3 reads CASSFRQGNGYTF. In nucleotides, the CDR3 is TGTGCCAGCAGTTTTCGGCAGGGCAATGGCTACACCTTC.

This chain joins TRBV6-1 and TRBJ2-5, with 9 positions matching TRBD1. The ends lost 2 bases at V and 4 bases at J; junction bases unmatched: 5. Germline values: CDR1 MNHNS, CDR2 SASEGT. This CDR3 region has 15 residues. The CDR3 nucleotides read TGTGCCAGCAGTGAAATATTGGACAGGGGAGAGACCCAGTACTTC. It encodes CASSEILDRGETQYF.

This clonotype was detected only a few times. The chain employs TRBV20-1 and TRBJ2-1, with TRBD2 as a possible D gene (6 bases). V was shortened by 3 bases and J by 0 bases, with 12 bases between the two germline ends. The germline CDR1 and CDR2 sequences are DFQATT and SNEGSKA (reference sequence). This CDR3 is built from 15 residues. The CDR3 sequence: CSASGRRISYNEQFF. The CDR3 DNA reads as TGCAGTGCTAGCGGGAGAAGAATCTCCTACAATGAGCAGTTCTTC.

This clonotype turned up a few times. V usage is TRBV2 and J usage is TRBJ2-5; D might be TRBD1 (6 bases). This CDR3 spans 14 amino acids. Germline V CDR1 and CDR2: SNHLY, FYNNEI. V dropped 4 bases and J dropped 4 bases, with 13 bases sitting between them. In nucleotides, the CDR3 is TGTGCCAGCAGTGTTACCAGGGGTGCAGAGACCCAGTACTTC. Amino acids: CASSVTRGAETQYF.

This chain's CDR3 is CSVGQGGYTEAFF. The DNA for the CDR3 is TGCAGCGTTGGACAGGGGGGGTACACTGAAGCTTTCTTT. The chain couples TRBV29-1 to TRBJ1-1; TRBD1 matches 9 bases. The germline V gene encodes CDR1 SQVTM and CDR2 ANQGSEA. V lost 4 bases to trimming and J lost 3 bases; unmatched junction nucleotides: 3. This CDR3 comprises 13 residues.

This clonotype has a handful of counts. The chain's CDR3 is CASSDQTRPLHNEQFF. The CDR3 DNA sequence: TGTGCCAGCAGTGACCAGACTAGACCATTGCACAATGAGCAGTTCTTC. The gene calls are TRBV25-1 and TRBJ2-1, with D possibly matching TRBD2 (6 bases). The V and J ends lost 3 bases and 5 bases respectively, with 17 bases between them. The CDR3 extends over 16 amino acids. Germline V gene data show CDR1 as MGHDK and CDR2 as SYGVNS.

This chain joins TRBV10-2 and TRBJ2-3, with a tentative D call TRBD2 (5 bases). Trimming cost V 3 bases and J 4 bases, with 14 bases left between them. There are 15 residues in the CDR3. The germline CDR1 and CDR2 sequences are WSHSY and SAAADI. Here the CDR3 reads CASSDRLALADTQYF. DNA of the CDR3: TGCGCCAGCAGTGATCGTCTAGCCCTGGCAGATACGCAGTATTTT.

There are a few counts of this clonotype. The chain couples TRBV20-1 to TRBJ1-5, with D unresolved. Looked up from germline, CDR1 is DFQATT and CDR2 is SNEGSKA (reference sequence). The CDR3 runs 11 residues. V was cut by 6 bases and J by 4 bases, with 7 bases left in between. The CDR3 sequence is CSARINQPQHF. The CDR3 DNA reads TGCAGTGCGCGGATTAATCAGCCCCAGCATTTT.

This clonotype was seen a handful of times. The chain is built from TRBV6-6 and TRBJ2-7; D is perhaps TRBD2 (6 bases). The CDR3 totals 14 residues. CDR1 MNHNY and CDR2 SVGAGI come from the germline V gene (reference sequence). Trimming pared 0 bases from V and 3 bases from J, leaving 9 bases between. Here the CDR3 DNA reads TGTGCCAGCAGTTACTCGGCGGGAAACTACGAGCAGTACTTC. Its translation: CASSYSAGNYEQYF.

This clonotype has more than one count but fewer than ten. This chain connects TRBV7-2 to TRBJ2-3; 8 bases align to TRBD2. Germline-derived CDR1 and CDR2 are SGHTA and FQGNSA. The J segment lost 3 bases and the V segment lost 6 bases, leaving 11 bases of the junction unmatched. CDR3 length equals 16 residues. The CDR3 sequence is CASRFSGTSHTDTQYF. The CDR3 DNA follows: TGTGCCAGCAGATTCTCCGGGACTAGTCATACAGATACGCAGTATTTT. Combining the CDR3 with reference TRBV7-2 and TRBJ2-3 gives the whole variable domain GAGVSQSPSNKVTEKGKDVELRCDPISGHTALYWYRQSLGQGLEFLIYFQGNSAPDKSGLPSDRFSAERTGGSVSTLTIQRTQQEDSAVYLCASRFSGTSHTDTQYFGPGTRLTVL.

This clonotype was counted only a few times. This rearrangement joins TRBV10-1 to TRBJ2-4; D not resolved. Trimming left V 7 bases short and J 0 bases short, with 16 bases between. CDR3 length equals 16 residues. Germline V gene lookup returns CDR1 WNHNN and CDR2 SYGVQD (reference sequence). The CDR3 is CASILGDSLAKNIQYF. CDR3 DNA sequence: TGCGCCAGCATTTTAGGCGATTCTCTAGCCAAAAACATTCAGTACTTC.

There are a few counts of this clonotype. The CDR3 spells CASRELAGGSQETQYF. CDR3 sequence (DNA): TGTGCCAGCAGGGAACTAGCGGGAGGATCCCAAGAGACCCAGTACTTC. The rearrangement uses TRBV28 and TRBJ2-5; 12 bases map to TRBD2. Per germline, CDR1 MDHEN and CDR2 SYDVKM. The J segment lost 1 base and the V segment lost 6 bases, leaving 6 bases of the junction unmatched. This CDR3 is 16 amino acids long.

This clonotype was found a few times. This chain uses TRBV20-1 with TRBJ1-5, with a tentative D call TRBD1 (5 bases). The CDR3 consists of 13 residues. The V end was cut by 3 bases, the J end by 7 bases, with 13 bases between. Per the germline V gene, CDR1 is DFQATT and CDR2 is SNEGSKA (reference sequence). CDR3: CSASLGDGQPQHF. For the CDR3, the DNA is TGCAGTGCTAGTTTGGGGGACGGGCAGCCCCAGCATTTT.

This clonotype was detected only a few times. The chain joins TRBV6-5 to TRBJ1-2; weak D call: TRBD1 (5 bases). V was trimmed by 0 bases and J by 8 bases, leaving 16 bases between them. Germline assignment: CDR1 MNHEY and CDR2 SVGAGI. The CDR3 is 15 residues long. CDR3 DNA sequence: TGTGCCAGCAGTTACTCGATGCAGGGAGCGAAGGGCTACACCTTC. Protein product: CASSYSMQGAKGYTF.